This note documents a single TCR beta chain sequence. Its target is not known. TCRdb's table, derived via immunoSEQ multiplex PCR, lists solely in-frame clones and lacks some. This sample has approximately 140,000 clones; roughly 90% occur once, and the top ten carry around 1.7%. The data stem from a study of T cells in localized non-small cell lung cancer. Overall study findings and caveats: A median approximately 57 of the top 100 tumor clones appeared in adjacent lung. A single tumor region was sequenced, leaving heterogeneity possible. Among the tissues sampled, uninvolved adjacent lung had the highest T cell clonality, above tumor. With higher T cell density in blood came longer overall survival.

V was cut by 7 bases and J by 7 bases, with 14 bases left in between. This CDR3 spans 13 amino acids. The germline gives CDR1 SNHLY, CDR2 FYNNEI. J is TRBJ2-4 and V is TRBV2; possibly TRBD1 for D (5 bases). This receptor was identified in a female donor older than 55 with stage I lung adenocarcinoma. This material consisted of peripheral blood, taken before any cancer treatment. The CDR3 region is CASIWPGSNIQYF. CDR3 sequence (DNA): TGTGCCAGCATCTGGCCAGGGTCCAACATTCAGTACTTC.